This TCR beta chain came from a study of T cells in Graves' hyperthyroidism and ophthalmopathy. RNA transcripts served as the template for amplifying TCR beta CDR3 regions. Primed by the HTBI set, a first-round RT-PCR was run on the TCR CDR3. MiXCR, applied by TCRdb to the multiplex PCR reads, yields one record per CDR3 protein. The sample carries approximately 590,000 distinct CDR3 sequences, 15% to 18% recorded once. The germline gives CDR1 DFQATT, CDR2 SNEGSKA (reference sequence). J gave up 6 bases and V 6 bases, and 8 bases lay outside the gene matches. The length of the CDR3 is 13 residues. This clonotype was recorded many times. Its target is unknown. Broader study findings: With a median lead of around 5.9 months before onset, the model predicted ophthalmopathy.

Uncontrolled infection, other autoimmune disease, pregnancy or lactation excluded patients. Around 10 ml fresh peripheral blood yielded the PBMCs. Sequences were obtained from blood. This rearrangement joins TRBV20-1 to TRBJ2-3; 8 bases map to TRBD2. This TCR derives from a woman aged 25 to 39 with Graves' hyperthyroidism. In nucleotides, the CDR3 is TGCAGTGCAGGAGCGGGAGCATCGGATACGCAGTATTTT. As protein: CSAGAGASDTQYF.